Listed here is a single T cell receptor beta chain. Its target is not known. Once RNA had been extracted, it was reverse transcribed into cDNA to act as the sequencing template. Using immunoSEQ multiplex PCR, the repertoire was profiled, and TCRdb retains in-frame clones only, with some absent. Here the sample spans some 120,000 clones, about 51% being singletons. These data belong to a study of CD8+ T cells in alopecia areata. Broader study findings: Between patients, shared TCR sequences were less clear than in mice. This was possibly due in part to HLA diversity in the patient population.

The CDR3 length is 13 residues. Per germline, CDR1 SQVTM and CDR2 ANQGSEA. Trimming cost V 2 bases and J 4 bases, with 11 bases left between them. The sequence was collected from a human donor with alopecia areata. J is TRBJ2-5 and V is TRBV29-1, with unresolved D. The sequencing input was NKG2D-low CD8+ T cells sorted from blood. CDR3 bases: TGCAGCGTTGAATATGTTGAGACAGAGACCCAGTACTTC. It specifies CSVEYVETETQYF.